The 29 T cell receptor beta chains below come from one sample, sequenced in a study of chemoradiotherapy in HPV16-positive cancers. Measured with immunoSEQ multiplex PCR; TCRdb has only the in-frame clones, and not every one. The table includes approximately 12,000 clones, about nine tenths detected once. The input for sequencing was blood, taken from a patient who underwent chemoradiotherapy. These receptors were collected from a human donor with HPV-associated anogenital cancer.

The chain uses TRBV11-3 and TRBJ1-3; no reliable D call. Germline V CDR1 and CDR2: SGHNT, YENEEA. The V and J ends lost 4 bases and 2 bases respectively, with 12 bases between them. CDR3 length equals 15 residues. In DNA, the CDR3 is TGTGCCAGCAGCTCAATTAGGTTGGCTGGAAACACCATATATTTT. Its protein product is CASSSIRLAGNTIYF.

This rearrangement joins TRBV19 to TRBJ2-6; a possible D gene is TRBD2 (5 bases). Germline-derived CDR1 and CDR2 are LNHDA and SQIVND (reference sequence). The CDR3 contains 16 residues. Trimming pared 1 base from V and 2 bases from J, leaving 9 bases between. CDR3 in amino acids: CASSIVPGTGANVLTF. CDR3 coding DNA: TGTGCCAGTAGTATAGTTCCGGGAACTGGGGCCAACGTCCTGACTTTC.

The rearrangement joins TRBV19 to TRBJ1-2, with 8 bases fitting TRBD1. Trimming removed 5 bases from V and 8 bases from J; junction bases left unmatched: 7. Germline loops: CDR1 LNHDA, CDR2 SQIVND (reference sequence). CDR3 length: 13 residues. The CDR3 region is CASSDRGLWGYTF. The CDR3 DNA sequence: TGTGCCAGTAGTGACAGGGGACTGTGGGGCTACACCTTC. Filled out from reference TRBV19 and TRBJ1-2, the complete variable domain reads DGGITQSPKYLFRKEGQNVTLSCEQNLNHDAMYWYRQDPGQGLRLIYYSQIVNDFQKGDIAEGYSVSREKKESFPLTVTSAQKNPTAFYLCASSDRGLWGYTFGSGTRLTVV.

This sequence joins TRBV5-1 and TRBJ2-2, with a tentative D call TRBD1 (5 bases). This CDR3 has 17 residues. V was trimmed by 4 bases and J by 3 bases, leaving 19 bases between them. CDR1 is SGHRS and CDR2 is YFSETQ in the germline V gene. CDR3 nucleotide sequence: TGCGCCAGCAGCCCACACGTTGCGCAGGGTGACACCGGGGAGCTGTTTTTT. Its translation: CASSPHVAQGDTGELFF.

The chain uses TRBV30 and TRBJ1-1, with D perhaps matching TRBD1 (5 bases). There are 14 residues in the CDR3. Germline V gene lookup returns CDR1 GTSNPN and CDR2 SVGIG (reference sequence). V shed 5 bases and J shed 0 bases, with 13 bases lying between them. The CDR3 nucleotides read TGTGCCTGGGATACAGGACCCCTGAACACTGAAGCTTTCTTT. It yields the protein CAWDTGPLNTEAFF.

The rearrangement joins TRBV30 to TRBJ2-1, with 14 bases fitting TRBD2. Germline CDR1 is GTSNPN and CDR2 is SVGIG (reference sequence). This CDR3 is built from 11 residues. V dropped 5 bases and J dropped 16; count of bases not matched to a gene: 4. CDR3 sequence (DNA): TGTGCCTGGGGGACTAGCGGGGGCCATTTCTTC. Protein product: CAWGTSGGHFF.

The rearrangement joins TRBV7-8 to TRBJ1-5, with 9 bases fitting TRBD1. CDR3 length: 15 amino acids. CDR1 is SGHVS and CDR2 is FQNEAQ in the germline V gene. V dropped 2 bases and J dropped 6; count of bases not matched to a gene: 5. CDR3 sequence: CASSLQTGGSQPQHF. The DNA of the CDR3 is TGTGCCAGCAGCTTACAGACAGGGGGAAGTCAGCCCCAGCATTTT.

The chain carries TRBV20-1 and TRBJ2-7; D is uncertain. The CDR3 length is 11 residues. The germline CDR1 and CDR2 sequences are DFQATT and SNEGSKA (reference sequence). The CDR3 spells CSATWGGEQYF. CDR3 in DNA: TGCAGCGCCACGTGGGGTGGCGAGCAGTACTTC.

The genes are TRBV19 and TRBJ1-6; D is unclear. Germline loops: CDR1 LNHDA, CDR2 SQIVND (reference sequence). V lost 6 bases and J lost 7, with 10 bases in between. This CDR3 spans 13 amino acids. This CDR3 is CASSRGSNSPLHF. The CDR3 region has the DNA TGTGCCAGTAGCCGGGGTTCGAATTCACCCCTCCACTTT.

The genes are TRBV10-2 and TRBJ1-1; perhaps TRBD1 as D (6 bases). CDR1 is WSHSY, CDR2 SAAADI, per germline. Between the trimmed V and J ends, which lost 4 bases and 0 bases, there was a span of 15 bases. This CDR3 contains 16 residues. The CDR3 DNA is TGCGCCAGCAGTGGGACCCAGGGGACCGTGAACACTGAAGCTTTCTTT. Encoded protein: CASSGTQGTVNTEAFF.

This clone was found a few times. The CDR3 DNA follows: TGTGCCAGCACTAGCACAGATACGCAGTATTTT. Amino acids: CASTSTDTQYF. The rearrangement links TRBV7-9 to TRBJ2-3, with unresolved D. The CDR3 has 11 amino acids. CDR1 is SEHNR and CDR2 is FQNEAQ in the germline V gene (reference sequence). Trimming took 7 bases from V and 0 from J, leaving 2 bases between them.

The chain links TRBV6-6 to TRBJ2-5, with D tentatively TRBD1 or TRBD2 (5 bases each). Looked up from germline, CDR1 is MNHNY and CDR2 is SVGAGI (reference sequence). The CDR3 sequence is 14 residues long. Trimming cost V 6 bases and J 7 bases, with 18 bases left between them. The DNA for the CDR3 is TGTGCCAGCAGCCATGGGGGATCCAGAGTGACCCAGTACTTC. The encoded protein is CASSHGGSRVTQYF.

The chain combines TRBV11-2 with TRBJ1-3; TRBD1 matches 9 bases. Germline CDR1 reads SGHAT; CDR2 reads FQNNGV. CDR3 size: 14 residues. Germline trimming cut 6 bases from V and 4 bases from J; bases unmatched to any gene: 4. The CDR3 region is CASSYGQGGNTIYF. In DNA form, the CDR3 reads TGTGCCAGCAGTTACGGACAGGGGGGAAACACCATATATTTT. Full variable domain (rest looked up from reference TRBV11-2 and TRBJ1-3): EAGVAQSPRYKIIEKRQSVAFWCNPISGHATLYWYQQILGQGPKLLIQFQNNGVVDDSQLPKDRFSAERLKGVDSTLKIQPAKLEDSAVYLCASSYGQGGNTIYFGEGSWLTVV.

The chain is built from TRBV2 and TRBJ1-1, with D tentatively TRBD1 (5 bases). The CDR3 is made up of 15 amino acids. V shed 1 base and J shed 0 bases, with 9 bases lying between them. Per germline, CDR1 SNHLY and CDR2 FYNNEI. CDR3 sequence reads: CASSEEGLVNTEAFF. Here the CDR3 DNA reads TGTGCCAGCAGTGAAGAGGGGCTGGTGAACACTGAAGCTTTCTTT.

This clone was recorded once. The J gene is TRBJ1-5, the V gene TRBV27; no reliable D call. The germline CDR1 and CDR2 sequences are MNHEY and SMNVEV (reference sequence). The CDR3 has 13 residues. Trimming shortened V by 11 bases and J by 2 bases, and 13 bases separated the two germline ends. The CDR3, as DNA: TGTGCCGCCTCTCGGCAAGGCAATCAGCCCCAGCATTTT. Protein sequence: CAASRQGNQPQHF.

The chain has TRBV5-6 and TRBJ2-1, with D possibly matching TRBD2 (5 bases). Germline CDR1 is SGHDT and CDR2 is YYEEEE. The CDR3 is 15 residues long. V was cut by 0 bases and J by 10 bases, with 17 bases left in between. CDR3 DNA sequence: TGTGCCAGCAGCTTGGGGTGGGCGAGGGCACTAGAGCAGTTCTTC. It is translated as CASSLGWARALEQFF.

V is TRBV18 and J is TRBJ2-5, with 7 positions matching TRBD2. The CDR3 contains 15 residues. V dropped 3 bases and J dropped 3; count of bases not matched to a gene: 7. Per the germline V gene, CDR1 is KGHSH and CDR2 is LQKENI. The CDR3 spells CASSPGTTIEETQYF. In DNA form, the CDR3 reads TGTGCCAGCTCACCTGGGACTACTATAGAAGAGACCCAGTACTTC. Full variable domain (rest looked up from reference TRBV18 and TRBJ2-5): NAGVMQNPRHLVRRRGQEARLRCSPMKGHSHVYWYRQLPEEGLKFMVYLQKENIIDESGMPKERFSAEFPKEGPSILRIQQVVRGDSAAYFCASSPGTTIEETQYFGPGTRLLVL.

The J gene is TRBJ2-1, the V gene TRBV11-1; TRBD1 matches at 8 bases. Per the germline V gene, CDR1 is SGHAT and CDR2 is FQDESV (reference sequence). The CDR3 is 15 residues long. V shed 1 base, J shed 8 bases, and the junction held 7 bases outside the gene matches. The CDR3 bases are TGTGCCAGCAGCTTAGGTACGGACAGGGTAGATGAGCAGTTCTTC. As protein: CASSLGTDRVDEQFF.

The chain combines TRBV10-3 with TRBJ2-7; no clear D gene. The V gene's germline CDR1 is ENHRY and CDR2 SYGVKD. The CDR3 has 15 amino acids. V shed 0 bases and J shed 0 bases, with 9 bases lying between them. CDR3 nucleotide sequence: TGTGCCATCAGTGAGTCTGCCGCCAGCTCCTACGAGCAGTACTTC. It codes for CAISESAASSYEQYF.

The chain carries TRBV30 and TRBJ1-2; weak D call: TRBD1 (6 bases). The CDR3 loop spans 14 amino acids. Trimming left V 0 bases short and J 0 bases short, with 8 bases between. Germline V gene lookup returns CDR1 GTSNPN and CDR2 SVGIG (reference sequence). CDR3 loop: CAWSVRGANYGYTF. In DNA form, the CDR3 reads TGTGCCTGGAGTGTGAGGGGGGCTAACTATGGCTACACCTTC.

The chain is built from TRBV30 and TRBJ2-1; D is unclear. Trimming took 4 bases from V and 10 from J, leaving 11 bases between them. Germline values: CDR1 GTSNPN, CDR2 SVGIG (reference sequence). CDR3 length equals 11 residues. CDR3 DNA: TGTGCCTGGACCCTCTCTTACGAGCAGTTCTTC. It is translated as CAWTLSYEQFF.

This chain connects TRBV4-1 to TRBJ1-5; 7 nucleotides line up with TRBD1. Trimming removed 0 bases from V and 7 bases from J; junction bases left unmatched: 6. CDR3 length: 15 amino acids. Germline V lookup: CDR1 MGHRA, CDR2 YSYEKL. The chain's CDR3 is CASSQDDRAQQPQHF. In DNA, the CDR3 is TGCGCCAGCAGCCAAGACGACAGGGCCCAGCAGCCCCAGCATTTT.

DNA for the CDR3: TGTGCCAGCAGCCAAGATGAAATGGCCTTAGGACCGGGACGACAGTACTTC. Its translation is CASSQDEMALGPGRQYF. V gene TRBV14 combines with J gene TRBJ2-4; D may match TRBD1 or TRBD2 (5 bases each). Per the germline V gene, CDR1 is SGHDN and CDR2 is FVKESK. Trimming cost V 0 bases and J 13 bases, with 25 bases left between them. CDR3 length: 17 amino acids.

V gene TRBV19 combines with J gene TRBJ1-2, with TRBD1 matching over 9 bases. CDR1 LNHDA and CDR2 SQIVND come from the germline V gene (reference sequence). The CDR3 totals 13 residues. Trimming cost V 6 bases and J 6 bases; bases outside gene matches: 5. The CDR3 nucleotides read TGTGCCAGTAGCTGGGACAGGGCCAATGGCTACACCTTC. Protein product: CASSWDRANGYTF.

This chain links TRBV2 with TRBJ2-3, with D perhaps TRBD2 (6 bases). V lost 7 bases and J 3 bases, leaving 17 bases between the germline ends. Germline V gene lookup returns CDR1 SNHLY and CDR2 FYNNEI. There are 15 residues in the CDR3. This CDR3 is CASTEEAGGTDTQYF. The CDR3 DNA reads as TGTGCCAGCACGGAGGAAGCGGGTGGGACAGATACGCAGTATTTT.

CDR3 sequence: CSAAEEETQYF. CDR3 sequence (DNA): TGCAGTGCGGCAGAAGAAGAGACCCAGTACTTC. The chain links TRBV20-1 to TRBJ2-5; D not resolved. The CDR3 extends over 11 amino acids. Per the germline V gene, CDR1 is DFQATT and CDR2 is SNEGSKA (reference sequence). V was clipped by 6 bases and J by 3 bases, with 8 bases between them.

The J gene is TRBJ1-2, the V gene TRBV2; TRBD1 is a possible D gene (5 bases). This CDR3 is built from 13 residues. Germline CDR1 SNHLY, CDR2 FYNNEI. The ends were cut back, 7 bases at V and 1 base at J, with 10 bases in the middle. In DNA, the CDR3 is TGTGCCAGCAAACAGGCCATTAACTATGGCTACACCTTC. Translated: CASKQAINYGYTF.

The V call is TRBV7-2, the J call TRBJ2-7; 8 bases are shared with TRBD1. The trim removed 7 bases at V and 1 base at J, leaving 9 bases unmatched. The CDR3 covers 15 residues. CDR1 and CDR2 from the germline V gene are SGHTA and FQGNSA. CDR3 loop: CASTVQGGQSYEQYF. The CDR3 DNA follows: TGTGCCAGCACCGTACAGGGGGGCCAATCCTACGAGCAGTACTTC. Supplemented by reference TRBV7-2 and TRBJ2-7, the full variable domain reads GAGVSQSPSNKVTEKGKDVELRCDPISGHTALYWYRQSLGQGLEFLIYFQGNSAPDKSGLPSDRFSAERTGGSVSTLTIQRTQQEDSAVYLCASTVQGGQSYEQYFGPGTRLTVT.

The CDR3 is CASSQIQGGDGYTF. Here the CDR3 DNA reads TGTGCCAGCAGCCAGATCCAGGGAGGGGATGGCTACACCTTC. This rearrangement joins TRBV9 to TRBJ1-2; a weak D match, TRBD1 (5 bases). Per germline, CDR1 SGDLS and CDR2 YYNGEE. The CDR3 covers 14 residues. V gave up 4 bases and J gave up 6 bases, with 16 bases separating them.